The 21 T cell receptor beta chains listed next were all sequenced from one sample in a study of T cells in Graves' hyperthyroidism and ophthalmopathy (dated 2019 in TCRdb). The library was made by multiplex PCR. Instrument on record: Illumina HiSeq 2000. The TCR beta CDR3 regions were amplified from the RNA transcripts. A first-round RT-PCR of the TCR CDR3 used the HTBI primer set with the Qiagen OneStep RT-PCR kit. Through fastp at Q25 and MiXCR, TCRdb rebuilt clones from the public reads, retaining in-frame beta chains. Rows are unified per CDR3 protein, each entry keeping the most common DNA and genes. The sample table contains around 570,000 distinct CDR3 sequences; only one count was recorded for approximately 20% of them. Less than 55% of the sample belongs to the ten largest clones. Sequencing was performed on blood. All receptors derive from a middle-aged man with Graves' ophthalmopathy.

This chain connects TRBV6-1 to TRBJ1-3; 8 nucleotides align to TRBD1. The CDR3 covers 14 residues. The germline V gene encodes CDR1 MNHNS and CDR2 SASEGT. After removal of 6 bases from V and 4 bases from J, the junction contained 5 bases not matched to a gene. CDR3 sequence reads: CASSGQGDGNTIYF. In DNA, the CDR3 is TGTGCCAGCAGCGGACAGGGTGACGGAAACACCATATATTTT.

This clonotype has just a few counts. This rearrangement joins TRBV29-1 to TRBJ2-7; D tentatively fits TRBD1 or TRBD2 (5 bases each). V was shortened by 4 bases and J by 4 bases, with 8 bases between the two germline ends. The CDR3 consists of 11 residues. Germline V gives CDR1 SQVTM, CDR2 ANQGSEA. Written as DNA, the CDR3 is TGCAGCGTTGTGGGGGTGTACGAGCAGTACTTC. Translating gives CSVVGVYEQYF.

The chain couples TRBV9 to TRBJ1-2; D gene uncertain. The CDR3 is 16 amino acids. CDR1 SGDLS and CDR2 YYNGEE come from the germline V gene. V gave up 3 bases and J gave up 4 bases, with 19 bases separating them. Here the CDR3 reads CASSGTRRGQAYGYTF. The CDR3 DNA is TGTGCCAGCAGCGGTACCCGTAGAGGGCAGGCCTATGGCTACACCTTC.

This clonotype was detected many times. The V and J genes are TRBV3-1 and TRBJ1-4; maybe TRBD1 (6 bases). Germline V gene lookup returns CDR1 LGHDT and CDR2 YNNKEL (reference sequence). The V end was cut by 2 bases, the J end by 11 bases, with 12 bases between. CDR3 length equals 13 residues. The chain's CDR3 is CASSQPKGGKLFF. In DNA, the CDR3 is TGTGCCAGCAGCCAACCGAAGGGGGGTAAACTGTTTTTT.

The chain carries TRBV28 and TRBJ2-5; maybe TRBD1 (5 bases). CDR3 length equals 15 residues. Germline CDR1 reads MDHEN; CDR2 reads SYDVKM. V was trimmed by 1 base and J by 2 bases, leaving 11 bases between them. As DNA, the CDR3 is TGTGCCAGCAGTTTATCCCCCGACAGTCAAGAGACCCAGTACTTC. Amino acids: CASSLSPDSQETQYF.

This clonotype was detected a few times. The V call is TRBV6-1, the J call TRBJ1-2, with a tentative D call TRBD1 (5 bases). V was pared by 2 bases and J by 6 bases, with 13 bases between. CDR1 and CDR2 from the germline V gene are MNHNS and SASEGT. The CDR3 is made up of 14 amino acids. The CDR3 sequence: CASSERRAGNGYTF. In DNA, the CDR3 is TGTGCCAGCAGTGAAAGGCGGGCAGGGAATGGCTACACCTTC.

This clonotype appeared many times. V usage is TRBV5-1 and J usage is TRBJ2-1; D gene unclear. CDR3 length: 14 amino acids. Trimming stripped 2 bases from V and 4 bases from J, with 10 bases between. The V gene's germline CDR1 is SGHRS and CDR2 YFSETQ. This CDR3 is CASSFQVSYNEQFF. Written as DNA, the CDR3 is TGCGCCAGCAGCTTTCAAGTCAGTTACAATGAGCAGTTCTTC.

As DNA, the CDR3 is TGTGCCAGCAGCGTAGCCGGTCGGGGGGATTCACCCCTCCACTTT. Its translation: CASSVAGRGDSPLHF. The chain recombines TRBV9 with TRBJ1-6, with D maybe TRBD1 (5 bases). The CDR3 runs to 15 residues. Germline assignment: CDR1 SGDLS and CDR2 YYNGEE. V was pared by 0 bases and J by 8 bases, with 12 bases between.

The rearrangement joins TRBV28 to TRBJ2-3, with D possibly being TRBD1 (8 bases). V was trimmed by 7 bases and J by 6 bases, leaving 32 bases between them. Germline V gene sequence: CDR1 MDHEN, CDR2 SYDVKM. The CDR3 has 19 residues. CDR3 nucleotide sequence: TGTGCCAGCAAAGCGGGATCTATTAGAATGGGGGGACAGGCCGATACGCAGTATTTT. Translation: CASKAGSIRMGGQADTQYF.

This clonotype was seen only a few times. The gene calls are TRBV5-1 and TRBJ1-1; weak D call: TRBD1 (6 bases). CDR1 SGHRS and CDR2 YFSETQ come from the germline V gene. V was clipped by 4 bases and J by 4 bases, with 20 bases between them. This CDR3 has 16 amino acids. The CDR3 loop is CASSLPTGPGGTEAFF. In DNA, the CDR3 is TGCGCCAGCAGCCTTCCGACAGGTCCGGGGGGCACTGAAGCTTTCTTT.

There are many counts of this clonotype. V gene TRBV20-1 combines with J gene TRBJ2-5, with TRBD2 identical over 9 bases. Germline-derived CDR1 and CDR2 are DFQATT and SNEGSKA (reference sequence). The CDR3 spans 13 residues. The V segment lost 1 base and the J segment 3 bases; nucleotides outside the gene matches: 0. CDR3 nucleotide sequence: TGCAGTGCTAGAGGACTAGCGGAAGAGACCCAGTACTTC. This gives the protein CSARGLAEETQYF.

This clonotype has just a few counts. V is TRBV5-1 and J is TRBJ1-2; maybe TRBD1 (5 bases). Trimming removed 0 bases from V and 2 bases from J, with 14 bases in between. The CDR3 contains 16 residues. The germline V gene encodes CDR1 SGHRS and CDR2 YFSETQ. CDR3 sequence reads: CASSLGRGRVNYGYTF. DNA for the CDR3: TGCGCCAGCAGCTTGGGTAGGGGACGAGTCAACTATGGCTACACCTTC.

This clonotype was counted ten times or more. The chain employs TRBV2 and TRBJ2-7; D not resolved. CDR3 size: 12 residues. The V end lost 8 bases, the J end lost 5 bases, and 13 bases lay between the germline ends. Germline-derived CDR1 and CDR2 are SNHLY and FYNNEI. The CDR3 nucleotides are TGTGCCAGCGTGGACCCCGCGGACGAGCAGTACTTC. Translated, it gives CASVDPADEQYF. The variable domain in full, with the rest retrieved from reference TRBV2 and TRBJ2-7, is EPEVTQTPSHQVTQMGQEVILRCVPISNHLYFYWYRQILGQKVEFLVSFYNNEISEKSEIFDDQFSVERPDGSNFTLKIRSTKLEDSAMYFCASVDPADEQYFGPGTRLTVT.

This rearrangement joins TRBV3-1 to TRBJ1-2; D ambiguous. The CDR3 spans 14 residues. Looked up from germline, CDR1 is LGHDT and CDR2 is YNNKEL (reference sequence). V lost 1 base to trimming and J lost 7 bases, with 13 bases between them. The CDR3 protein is CASSQGGLGPGYTF. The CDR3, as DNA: TGTGCCAGCAGCCAAGGAGGGCTTGGTCCTGGCTACACCTTC.

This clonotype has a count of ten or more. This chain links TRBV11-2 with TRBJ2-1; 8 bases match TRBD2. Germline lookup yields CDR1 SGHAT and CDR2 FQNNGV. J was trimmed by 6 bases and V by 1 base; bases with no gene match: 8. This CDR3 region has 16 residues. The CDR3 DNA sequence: TGTGCCAGCAGCTTAGTGGGACTAGGGTTAGGCAATGAGCAGTTCTTC. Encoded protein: CASSLVGLGLGNEQFF.

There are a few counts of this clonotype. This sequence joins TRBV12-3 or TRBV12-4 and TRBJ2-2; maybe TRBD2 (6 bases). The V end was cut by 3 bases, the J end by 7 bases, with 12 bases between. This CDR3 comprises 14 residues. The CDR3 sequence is CASSFGGLGGELFF. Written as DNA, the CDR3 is TGTGCCAGCAGTTTCGGGGGTTTGGGCGGGGAGCTGTTTTTT.

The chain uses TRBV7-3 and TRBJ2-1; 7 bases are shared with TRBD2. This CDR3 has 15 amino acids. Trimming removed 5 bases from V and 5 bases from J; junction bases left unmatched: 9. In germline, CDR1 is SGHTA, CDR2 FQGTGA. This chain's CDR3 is CASSTTSEGNNEQFF. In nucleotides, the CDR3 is TGTGCCAGCAGCACAACTAGCGAGGGCAACAATGAGCAGTTCTTC.

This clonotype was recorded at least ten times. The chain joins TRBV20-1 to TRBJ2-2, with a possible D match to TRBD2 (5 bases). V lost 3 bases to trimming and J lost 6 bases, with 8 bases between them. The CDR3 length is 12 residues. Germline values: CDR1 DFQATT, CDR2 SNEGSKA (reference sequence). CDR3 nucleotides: TGCAGTGCTAGCGAGGGCTCCGGGGAGCTGTTTTTT. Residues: CSASEGSGELFF.

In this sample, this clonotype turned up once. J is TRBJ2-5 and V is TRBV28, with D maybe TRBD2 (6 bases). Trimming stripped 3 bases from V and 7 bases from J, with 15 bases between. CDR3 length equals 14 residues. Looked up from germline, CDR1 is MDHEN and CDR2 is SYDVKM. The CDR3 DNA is TGTGCCAGCAGTTTTAGCGGACCCGGGGGGACCCAGTACTTC. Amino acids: CASSFSGPGGTQYF.

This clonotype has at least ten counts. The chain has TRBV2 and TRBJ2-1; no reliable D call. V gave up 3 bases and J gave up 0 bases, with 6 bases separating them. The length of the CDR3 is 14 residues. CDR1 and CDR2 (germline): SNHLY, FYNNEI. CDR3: CASSDSLSYNEQFF. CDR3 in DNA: TGTGCCAGCAGTGACTCCCTCTCCTACAATGAGCAGTTCTTC. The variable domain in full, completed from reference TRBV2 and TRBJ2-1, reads EPEVTQTPSHQVTQMGQEVILRCVPISNHLYFYWYRQILGQKVEFLVSFYNNEISEKSEIFDDQFSVERPDGSNFTLKIRSTKLEDSAMYFCASSDSLSYNEQFFGPGTRLTVL.

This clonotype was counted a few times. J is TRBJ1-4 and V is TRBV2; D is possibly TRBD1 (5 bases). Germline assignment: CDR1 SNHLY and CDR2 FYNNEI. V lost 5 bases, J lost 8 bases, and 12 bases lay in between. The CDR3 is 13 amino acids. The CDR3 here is CASSLGRGEKLFF. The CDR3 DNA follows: TGTGCCAGCAGTCTCGGCCGGGGCGAAAAACTGTTTTTT.